The 7 T cell receptor beta chains below all came from one sample that was sequenced in a study of T cells in localized non-small cell lung cancer. The protocol was immunoSEQ multiplex PCR, while the TCRdb copy is restricted to in-frame clones and leaves out a portion. The sample lists tens of thousands of clones, around 73% seen once, with 33% in the top ten. The sequenced sample was peripheral blood, obtained before any cancer treatment. The receptors derive from a male donor at least 60 years old with stage II squamous cell lung carcinoma.

A single count supports this clone. This chain connects TRBV6-5 to TRBJ2-1; D ambiguous. The CDR3 runs to 13 residues. Germline lookup yields CDR1 MNHEY and CDR2 SVGAGI. Trimming removed 8 bases from V and 0 bases from J, with 8 bases in between. As DNA, the CDR3 is TGTGCCAGCGAGAGTAGCTCCTACAATGAGCAGTTCTTC. This encodes CASESSSYNEQFF.

This clone was counted only a few times. The chain couples TRBV30 to TRBJ1-1, with 9 bases aligning to TRBD1. The trim removed 0 bases at V and 6 bases at J, leaving 8 bases unmatched. CDR1 GTSNPN and CDR2 SVGIG come from the germline V gene (reference sequence). This CDR3 spans 15 amino acids. The CDR3 loop is CAWSVKQGAFAEAFF. Written as DNA, the CDR3 is TGTGCCTGGAGTGTAAAACAGGGGGCTTTCGCTGAAGCTTTCTTT.

The chain uses TRBV15 and TRBJ1-5, with a weak D call TRBD1 (5 bases). There are 13 residues in the CDR3. The germline V gene encodes CDR1 LNHNV and CDR2 YYDKDF (reference sequence). V lost 1 base to trimming and J lost 7 bases, with 8 bases between them. DNA of the CDR3: TGTGCCACCAGCAGAGTCCCAGGGCAGCCCCAGCATTTT. Its protein is CATSRVPGQPQHF.

This chain connects TRBV19 to TRBJ2-1, with D perhaps matching TRBD2 (6 bases). Germline V gives CDR1 LNHDA, CDR2 SQIVND (reference sequence). Trimming took off 0 bases at V and 0 bases at J, with 15 bases between the two ends. This CDR3 has 18 amino acids. CDR3 amino acids: CASSIDLYGGSSYNEQFF. CDR3 bases: TGTGCCAGTAGTATAGATCTTTACGGGGGAAGCTCCTACAATGAGCAGTTCTTC. The full variable domain, rest sourced from reference TRBV19 and TRBJ2-1, is DGGITQSPKYLFRKEGQNVTLSCEQNLNHDAMYWYRQDPGQGLRLIYYSQIVNDFQKGDIAEGYSVSREKKESFPLTVTSAQKNPTAFYLCASSIDLYGGSSYNEQFFGPGTRLTVL.

The chain carries TRBV5-1 and TRBJ2-7; D is uncertain. The length of the CDR3 is 13 residues. Germline CDR1 is SGHRS and CDR2 is YFSETQ. Trimming cost V 1 base and J 2 bases, with 7 bases left between them. CDR3 in DNA: TGCGCCAGCAGCTTGAGGCCCACCTACGAGCAGTACTTC. Amino acid sequence: CASSLRPTYEQYF.

Regarding this clone: The sample has other DNA sequences that encode this CDR3 too. The rearrangement uses TRBV5-1 and TRBJ1-1; the D is unclear. V was trimmed by 0 bases and J by 5 bases, leaving 11 bases between them. The CDR3 has 14 residues. Germline V gene lookup returns CDR1 SGHRS and CDR2 YFSETQ. The DNA of the CDR3 is TGCGCCAGCAGCTTGGAGGGTGGGAGGACTGAAGCTTTCTTT. Translation: CASSLEGGRTEAFF. Together with reference TRBV5-1 and TRBJ1-1, the CDR3 gives the full variable domain: KAGVTQTPRYLIKTRGQQVTLSCSPISGHRSVSWYQQTPGQGLQFLFEYFSETQRNKGNFPGRFSGRQFSNSRSEMNVSTLELGDSALYLCASSLEGGRTEAFFGQGTRLTVV.

The chain links TRBV30 to TRBJ2-1; TRBD2 agrees at 10 bases. CDR1 is GTSNPN and CDR2 is SVGIG in the germline V gene (reference sequence). The CDR3 spans 17 residues. The ends lost 0 bases at V and 6 bases at J; junction bases unmatched: 11. The CDR3 sequence: CAWSVGLAGEPSNEQFF. In DNA form, the CDR3 reads TGTGCCTGGAGTGTAGGGCTAGCGGGAGAACCAAGCAATGAGCAGTTCTTC.